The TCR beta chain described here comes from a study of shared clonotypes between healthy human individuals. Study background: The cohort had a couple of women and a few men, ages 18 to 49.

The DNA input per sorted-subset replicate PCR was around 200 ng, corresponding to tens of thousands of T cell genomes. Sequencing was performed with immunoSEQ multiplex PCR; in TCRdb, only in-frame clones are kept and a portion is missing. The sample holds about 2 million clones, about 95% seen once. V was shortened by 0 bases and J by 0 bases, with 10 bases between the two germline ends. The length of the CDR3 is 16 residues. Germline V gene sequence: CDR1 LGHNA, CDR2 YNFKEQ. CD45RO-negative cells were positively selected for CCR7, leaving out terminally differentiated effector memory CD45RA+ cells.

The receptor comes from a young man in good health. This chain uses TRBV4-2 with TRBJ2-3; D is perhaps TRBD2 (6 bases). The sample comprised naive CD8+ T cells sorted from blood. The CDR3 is CASSQEQGLSTDTQYF. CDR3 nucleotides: TGTGCCAGCAGCCAAGAGCAGGGACTCAGCACAGATACGCAGTATTTT.